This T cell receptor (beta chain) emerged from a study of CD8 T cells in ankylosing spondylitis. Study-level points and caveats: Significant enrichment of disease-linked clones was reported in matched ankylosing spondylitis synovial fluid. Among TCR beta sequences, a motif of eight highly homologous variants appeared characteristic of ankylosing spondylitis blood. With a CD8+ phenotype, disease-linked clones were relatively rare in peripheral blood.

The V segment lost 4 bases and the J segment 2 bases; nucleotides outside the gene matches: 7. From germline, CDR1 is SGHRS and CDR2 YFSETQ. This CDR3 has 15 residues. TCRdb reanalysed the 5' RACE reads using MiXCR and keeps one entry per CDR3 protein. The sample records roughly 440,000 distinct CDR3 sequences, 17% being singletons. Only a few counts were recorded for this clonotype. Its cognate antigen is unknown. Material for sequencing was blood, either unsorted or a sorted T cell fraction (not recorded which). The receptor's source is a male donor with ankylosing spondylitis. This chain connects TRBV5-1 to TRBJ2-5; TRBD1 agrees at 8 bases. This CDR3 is CASSPPGTGQETQYF. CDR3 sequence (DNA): TGCGCCAGCAGCCCACCCGGGACAGGACAAGAGACCCAGTACTTC.